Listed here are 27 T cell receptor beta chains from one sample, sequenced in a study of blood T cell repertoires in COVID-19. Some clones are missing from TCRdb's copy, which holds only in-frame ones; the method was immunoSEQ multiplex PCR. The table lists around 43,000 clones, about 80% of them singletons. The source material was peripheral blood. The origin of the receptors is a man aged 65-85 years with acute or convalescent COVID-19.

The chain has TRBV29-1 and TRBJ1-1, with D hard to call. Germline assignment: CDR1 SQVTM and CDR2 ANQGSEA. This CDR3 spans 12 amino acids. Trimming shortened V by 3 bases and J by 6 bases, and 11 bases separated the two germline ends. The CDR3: CSVEVMGSEAFF. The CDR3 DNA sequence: TGCAGCGTTGAGGTTATGGGCTCTGAAGCTTTCTTT.

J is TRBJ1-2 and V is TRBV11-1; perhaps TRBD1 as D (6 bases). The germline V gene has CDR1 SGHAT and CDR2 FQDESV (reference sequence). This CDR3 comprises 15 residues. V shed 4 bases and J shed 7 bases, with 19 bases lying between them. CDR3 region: CASSSGCWGGPGYTF. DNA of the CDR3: TGTGCCAGCAGCTCTGGGTGTTGGGGGGGGCCTGGCTACACCTTC.

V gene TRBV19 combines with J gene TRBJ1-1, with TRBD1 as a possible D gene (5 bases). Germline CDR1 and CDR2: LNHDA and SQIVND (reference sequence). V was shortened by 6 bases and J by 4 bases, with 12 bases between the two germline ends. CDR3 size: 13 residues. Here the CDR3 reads CASRDQGGTEAFF. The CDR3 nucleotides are TGTGCCAGTAGAGACCAGGGAGGCACTGAAGCTTTCTTT.

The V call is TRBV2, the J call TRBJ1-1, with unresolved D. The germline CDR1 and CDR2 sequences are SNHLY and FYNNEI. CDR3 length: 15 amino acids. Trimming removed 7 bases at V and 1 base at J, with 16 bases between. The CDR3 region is CASKPVHRRNTEAFF. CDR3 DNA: TGTGCCAGCAAGCCGGTTCACCGGAGGAACACTGAAGCTTTCTTT.

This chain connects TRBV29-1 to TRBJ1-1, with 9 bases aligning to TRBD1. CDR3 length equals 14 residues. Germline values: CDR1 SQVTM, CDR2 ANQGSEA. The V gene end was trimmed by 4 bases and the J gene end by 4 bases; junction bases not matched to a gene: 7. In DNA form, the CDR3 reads TGCAGCGTTGTGCCCACAGGGGGCGTCACTGAAGCTTTCTTT. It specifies CSVVPTGGVTEAFF.

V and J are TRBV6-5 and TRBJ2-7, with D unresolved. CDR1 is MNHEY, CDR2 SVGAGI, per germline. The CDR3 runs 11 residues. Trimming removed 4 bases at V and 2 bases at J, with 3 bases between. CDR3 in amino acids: CASSSAYEQYF. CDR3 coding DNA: TGTGCCAGCAGTTCAGCCTACGAGCAGTACTTC.

CDR3 loop: CASSERQVYGYTF. CDR3 coding DNA: TGTGCCAGCAGTGAACGGCAGGTTTATGGCTACACCTTC. J is TRBJ1-2 and V is TRBV2; D gene unclear. Germline V gene data show CDR1 as SNHLY and CDR2 as FYNNEI. This CDR3 contains 13 residues. V lost 2 bases and J 5 bases, leaving 9 bases between the germline ends.

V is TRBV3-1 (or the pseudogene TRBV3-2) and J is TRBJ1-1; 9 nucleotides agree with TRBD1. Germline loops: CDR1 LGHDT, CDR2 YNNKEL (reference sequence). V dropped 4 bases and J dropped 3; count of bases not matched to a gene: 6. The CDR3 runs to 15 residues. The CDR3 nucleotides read TGTGCCAGCAGCCCACGGGACAGGGCGTACACTGAAGCTTTCTTT. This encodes CASSPRDRAYTEAFF.

CDR3 residues: CASSLGTSTGANVLTF. In DNA, the CDR3 is TGTGCCAGCAGCTTGGGAACTAGTACTGGGGCCAACGTCCTGACTTTC. V is TRBV5-4 and J is TRBJ2-6; perhaps TRBD2 as D (5 bases). V was shortened by 0 bases and J by 2 bases, with 9 bases between the two germline ends. This CDR3 is built from 16 residues. Germline V gene lookup returns CDR1 SGHNT and CDR2 YYREEE (reference sequence).

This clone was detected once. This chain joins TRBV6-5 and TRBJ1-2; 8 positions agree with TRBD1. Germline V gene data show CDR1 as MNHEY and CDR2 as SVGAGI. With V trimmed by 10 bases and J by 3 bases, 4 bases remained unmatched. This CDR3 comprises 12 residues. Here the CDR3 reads CATRQGHYGYTF. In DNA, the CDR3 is TGTGCCACCAGACAGGGGCACTATGGCTACACCTTC.

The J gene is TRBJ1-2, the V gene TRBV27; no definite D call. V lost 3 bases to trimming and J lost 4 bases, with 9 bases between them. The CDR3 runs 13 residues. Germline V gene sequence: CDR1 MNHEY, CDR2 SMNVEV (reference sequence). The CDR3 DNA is TGTGCCAGCAGTTTCTCGGTCGGCTATGGCTACACCTTC. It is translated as CASSFSVGYGYTF.

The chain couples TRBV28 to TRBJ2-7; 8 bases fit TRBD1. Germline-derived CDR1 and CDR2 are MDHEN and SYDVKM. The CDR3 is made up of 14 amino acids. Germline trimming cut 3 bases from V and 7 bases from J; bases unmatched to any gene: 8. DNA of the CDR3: TGTGCCAGCAGTTTCGGGGACAGGCATGGAGAGCAGTACTTC. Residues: CASSFGDRHGEQYF. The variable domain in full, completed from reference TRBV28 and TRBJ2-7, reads DVKVTQSSRYLVKRTGEKVFLECVQDMDHENMFWYRQDPGLGLRLIYFSYDVKMKEKGDIPEGYSVSREKKERFSLILESASTNQTSMYLCASSFGDRHGEQYFGPGTRLTVT.

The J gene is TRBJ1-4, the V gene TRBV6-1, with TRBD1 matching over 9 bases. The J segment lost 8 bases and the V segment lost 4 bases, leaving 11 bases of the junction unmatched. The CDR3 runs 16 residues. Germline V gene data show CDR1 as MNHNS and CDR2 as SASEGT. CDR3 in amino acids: CASSVLGGQGEEKLFF. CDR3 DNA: TGTGCCAGCAGTGTCCTAGGGGGACAGGGAGAGGAAAAACTGTTTTTT.

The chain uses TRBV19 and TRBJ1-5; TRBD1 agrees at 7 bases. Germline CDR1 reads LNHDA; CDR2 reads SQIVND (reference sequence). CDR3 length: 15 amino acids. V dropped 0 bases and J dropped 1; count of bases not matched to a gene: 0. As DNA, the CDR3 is TGTGCCAGTAGTATAGAGGGACAGAGCAATCAGCCCCAGCATTTT. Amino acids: CASSIEGQSNQPQHF. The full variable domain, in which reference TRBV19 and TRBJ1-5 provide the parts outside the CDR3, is DGGITQSPKYLFRKEGQNVTLSCEQNLNHDAMYWYRQDPGQGLRLIYYSQIVNDFQKGDIAEGYSVSREKKESFPLTVTSAQKNPTAFYLCASSIEGQSNQPQHFGDGTRLSIL.

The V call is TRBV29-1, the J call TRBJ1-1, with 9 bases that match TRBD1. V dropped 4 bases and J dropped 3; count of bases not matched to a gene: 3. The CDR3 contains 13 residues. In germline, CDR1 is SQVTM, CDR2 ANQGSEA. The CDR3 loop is CSVVGDRDTEAFF. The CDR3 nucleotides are TGCAGCGTTGTAGGGGACAGGGACACTGAAGCTTTCTTT. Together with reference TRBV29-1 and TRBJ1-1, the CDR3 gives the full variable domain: SAVISQKPSRDICQRGTSLTIQCQVDSQVTMMFWYRQQPGQSLTLIATANQGSEATYESGFVIDKFPISRPNLTFSTLTVSNMSPEDSSIYLCSVVGDRDTEAFFGQGTRLTVV.

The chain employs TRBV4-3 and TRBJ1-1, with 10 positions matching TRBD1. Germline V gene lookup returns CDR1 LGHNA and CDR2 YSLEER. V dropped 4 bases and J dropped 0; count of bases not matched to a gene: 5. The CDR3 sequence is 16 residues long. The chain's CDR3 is CASSRGTGAVNTEAFF. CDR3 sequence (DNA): TGCGCCAGCAGCCGAGGGACAGGGGCAGTGAACACTGAAGCTTTCTTT.

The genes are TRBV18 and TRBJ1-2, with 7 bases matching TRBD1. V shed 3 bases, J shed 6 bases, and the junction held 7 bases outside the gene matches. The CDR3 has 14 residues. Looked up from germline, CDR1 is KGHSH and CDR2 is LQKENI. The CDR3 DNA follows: TGTGCCAGCTCACCTTCGGGACAGCGTAATGGCTACACCTTC. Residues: CASSPSGQRNGYTF.

The CDR3 DNA reads TGTGCCAGTAGCCTAAGGAGGGTCTTCGGGCCCGTAAGTTCACCCCTCCACTTT. Its translation: CASSLRRVFGPVSSPLHF. J is TRBJ1-6 and V is TRBV19; no clear D gene. Germline V gives CDR1 LNHDA, CDR2 SQIVND (reference sequence). This CDR3 is 18 amino acids long. V was trimmed by 6 bases and J by 9 bases, leaving 27 bases between them.

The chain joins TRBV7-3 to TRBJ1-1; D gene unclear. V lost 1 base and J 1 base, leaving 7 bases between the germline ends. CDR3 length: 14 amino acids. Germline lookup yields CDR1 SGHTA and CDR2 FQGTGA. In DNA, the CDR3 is TGTGCCAGCAGCTTAAGTAGTGCGAACACTGAAGCTTTCTTT. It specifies CASSLSSANTEAFF.

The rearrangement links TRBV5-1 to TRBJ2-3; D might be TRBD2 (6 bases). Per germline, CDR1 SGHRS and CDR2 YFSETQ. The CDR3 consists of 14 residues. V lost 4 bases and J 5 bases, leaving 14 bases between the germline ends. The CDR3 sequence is CASSEVGEEDTQYF. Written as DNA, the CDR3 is TGCGCCAGCAGCGAAGTGGGGGAGGAAGATACGCAGTATTTT.

CDR3 sequence (DNA): TGTGCCAGCAGCTTAGCTTTGTCGGGGAGCTACGAGCAGTACTTC. Amino acids: CASSLALSGSYEQYF. This chain joins TRBV7-9 and TRBJ2-7, with a tentative D call TRBD2 (5 bases). Germline loops: CDR1 SEHNR, CDR2 FQNEAQ (reference sequence). Trimming shortened V by 0 bases and J by 3 bases, and 12 bases separated the two germline ends. The CDR3 sequence is 15 residues long.

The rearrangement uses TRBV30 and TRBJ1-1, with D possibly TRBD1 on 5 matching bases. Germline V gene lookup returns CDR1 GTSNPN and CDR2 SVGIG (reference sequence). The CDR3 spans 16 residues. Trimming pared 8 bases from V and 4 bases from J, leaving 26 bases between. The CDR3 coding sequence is TGTGCCCCCCAGGGAGGGGAGGTGCGGAAGAGCACTGAAGCTTTCTTT. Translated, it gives CAPQGGEVRKSTEAFF.

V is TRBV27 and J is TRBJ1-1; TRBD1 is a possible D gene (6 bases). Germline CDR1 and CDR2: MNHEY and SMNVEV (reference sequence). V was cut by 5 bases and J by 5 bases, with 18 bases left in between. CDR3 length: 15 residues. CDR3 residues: CASSRSSSGATEAFF. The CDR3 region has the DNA TGTGCCAGCAGTCGCTCCTCCTCAGGGGCTACTGAAGCTTTCTTT.

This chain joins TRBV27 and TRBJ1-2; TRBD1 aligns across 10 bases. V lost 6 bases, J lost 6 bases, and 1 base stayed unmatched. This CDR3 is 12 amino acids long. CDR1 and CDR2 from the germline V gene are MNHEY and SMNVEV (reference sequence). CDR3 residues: CASRGQGHGYTF. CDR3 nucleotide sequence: TGTGCCAGCAGGGGACAGGGGCATGGCTACACCTTC.

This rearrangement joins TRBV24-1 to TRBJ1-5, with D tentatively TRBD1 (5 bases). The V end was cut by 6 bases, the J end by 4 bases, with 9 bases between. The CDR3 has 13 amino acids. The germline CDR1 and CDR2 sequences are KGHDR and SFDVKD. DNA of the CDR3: TGTGCCACCAGTTCCCAGGGTAATCAGCCCCAGCATTTT. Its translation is CATSSQGNQPQHF.

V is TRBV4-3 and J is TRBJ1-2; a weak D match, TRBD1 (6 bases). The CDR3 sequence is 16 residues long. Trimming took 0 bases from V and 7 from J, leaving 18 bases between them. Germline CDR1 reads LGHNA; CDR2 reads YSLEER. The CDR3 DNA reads TGCGCCAGCAGCCAAGATATGGCAGGGGCGATCGGTGGCTACACCTTC. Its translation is CASSQDMAGAIGGYTF.

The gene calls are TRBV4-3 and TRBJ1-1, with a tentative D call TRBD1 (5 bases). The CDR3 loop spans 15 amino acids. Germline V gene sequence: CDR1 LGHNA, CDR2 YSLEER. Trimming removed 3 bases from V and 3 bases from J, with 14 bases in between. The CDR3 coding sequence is TGCGCCAGCAGCCAGGTCGCTGGCAGGGACACTGAAGCTTTCTTT. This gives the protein CASSQVAGRDTEAFF.